This is a list of T cell receptor beta chains from one sample in a study of blood T cell repertoires in COVID-19. Profiled with immunoSEQ multiplex PCR; TCRdb holds only in-frame clones, not every one. This sample has fewer than 250,000 clones, with about 86% found just once. The source material was peripheral blood. The receptors originated from a woman between 50 and 59 years old with acute or convalescent COVID-19. The CDR3 runs from the conserved cysteine through the conserved F or W. The order of the fields is J gene, V gene, CDR3 protein.

J: TRBJ1-3; V: TRBV7-2; CDR3: CASSVDRGGGNTIYF
J: TRBJ1-2; V: TRBV6-2/TRBV6-3; CDR3: CASSQSSYGYTF
J: TRBJ2-1; V: TRBV6-4; CDR3: CASSPGRVGEQFF
J: TRBJ2-7; V: TRBV2; CDR3: CASSGLAGLYEQYF
J: TRBJ1-4; V: TRBV29-1; CDR3: CSVETLQGSATNEKLFF
J: TRBJ2-2; V: TRBV9; CDR3: CASSAIQANTGELFF
J: TRBJ2-5; V: TRBV30; CDR3: CAWSEGLETQYF
J: TRBJ2-1; V: TRBV19; CDR3: CASSIAARDVHNEQFF
J: TRBJ1-2; V: TRBV21-1; CDR3: CASTDRGDYGYTF
J: TRBJ2-1; V: TRBV7-6; CDR3: CASSFSGNEQFF
J: TRBJ2-7; V: TRBV6-5; CDR3: CASSQMSNGGRYF
J: TRBJ2-5; V: TRBV30; CDR3: CAWTRGGEYQETQYF
J: TRBJ1-1; V: TRBV5-1; CDR3: CASSSQANTEAFF
J: TRBJ2-1; V: TRBV6-5; CDR3: CASSYSGAYNEQFF
J: TRBJ1-2; V: TRBV30; CDR3: CAWSVGRGAEGYTF